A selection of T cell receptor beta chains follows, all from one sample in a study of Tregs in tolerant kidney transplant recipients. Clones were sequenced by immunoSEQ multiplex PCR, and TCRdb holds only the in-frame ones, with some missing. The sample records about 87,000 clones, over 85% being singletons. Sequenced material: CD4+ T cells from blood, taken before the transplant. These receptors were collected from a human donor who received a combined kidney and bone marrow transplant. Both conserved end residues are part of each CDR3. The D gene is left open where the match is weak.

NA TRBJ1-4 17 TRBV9 CASSVAPSGRGNEKLFF TGTGCCAGCAGCGTAGCCCCGTCTGGGAGAGGGAATGAAAAACTGTTTTTT
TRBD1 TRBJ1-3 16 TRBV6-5 CASSYGTGDSGNTIYF TGTGCCAGCAGTTACGGAACAGGGGACTCTGGAAACACCATATATTTT
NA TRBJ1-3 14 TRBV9 CASSVGASGNTIYF TGTGCCAGCAGCGTAGGGGCCTCTGGAAACACCATATATTTT
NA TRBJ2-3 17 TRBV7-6 CASSSRRGTGAADTQYF TGTGCCAGCAGCTCCCGACGGGGGACGGGAGCCGCAGATACGCAGTATTTT
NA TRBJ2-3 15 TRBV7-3 CASSRRQGLTDTQYF TGTGCCAGCAGCCGACGTCAGGGTTTGACAGATACGCAGTATTTT
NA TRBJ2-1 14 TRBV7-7 CASSLADLGAEQFF TGTGCCAGCAGCTTAGCTGATTTAGGGGCGGAGCAGTTCTTC
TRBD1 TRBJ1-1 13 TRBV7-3 CASLRDRSAEAFF TGTGCCAGCCTTCGGGACAGGAGCGCTGAAGCTTTCTTT
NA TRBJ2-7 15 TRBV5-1 CASSFLQGTTYEQYF TGCGCCAGCAGCTTCCTACAGGGAACCACCTACGAGCAGTACTTC
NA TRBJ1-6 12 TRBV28 CASSLNNSPLHF TGTGCCAGCAGTCTAAATAATTCCCCCCTCCACTTT
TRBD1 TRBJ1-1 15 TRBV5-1 CASSLADRAHTEAFF TGCGCCAGCAGCTTGGCCGACAGGGCACACACTGAAGCTTTCTTT
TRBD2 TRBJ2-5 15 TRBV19 CASSVLAGNQGTQYF TGTGCCAGTAGTGTCCTAGCGGGTAACCAAGGGACCCAGTACTTC
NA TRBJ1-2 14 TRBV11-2 CASSLDRVGGGYTF TGTGCCAGCAGCTTAGATCGTGTGGGAGGTGGCTACACCTTC
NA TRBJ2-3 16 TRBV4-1 CASSQEGGEGPDTQYF TGCGCCAGCAGCCAAGAAGGGGGGGAGGGCCCAGATACGCAGTATTTT
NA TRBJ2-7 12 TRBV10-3 CATYSSSYEQYF TGTGCCACCTACTCTAGCTCCTACGAGCAGTACTTC
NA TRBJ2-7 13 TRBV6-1 CASSEHRVAEQYF TGTGCCAGCAGTGAACACAGGGTCGCCGAGCAGTACTTC
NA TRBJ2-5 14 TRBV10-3 CATSGGAKGETQYF TGTGCCACCTCCGGAGGGGCGAAGGGAGAGACCCAGTACTTC